These 11 T cell receptor beta chains originate from one sample sequenced in a study of OX40 agonist ivuxolimab in advanced cancers. Measured with immunoSEQ multiplex PCR; TCRdb has only the in-frame clones, and not every one. The table lists about 28,000 clones, 85% of them singletons. Material: CD4+ or CD8+ T cells sorted from blood, obtained in a trial of the OX40 agonist ivuxolimab. Receptors were obtained from an adult with an advanced solid tumor such as melanoma, head and neck, liver or kidney cancer.

In its sample, this clone was seen a few times. The rearrangement links TRBV5-1 to TRBJ2-3, with D possibly matching TRBD2 (5 bases). Germline V gene data show CDR1 as SGHRS and CDR2 as YFSETQ. The CDR3 spans 14 residues. The germline V and J ends were trimmed by 0 bases and 4 bases, with 9 bases remaining between them. The CDR3 protein is CASSLELASDTQYF. The CDR3 nucleotides read TGCGCCAGCAGCTTGGAGCTAGCATCAGATACGCAGTATTTT.

This clone came up a few times. The genes are TRBV7-9 and TRBJ2-5; 8 bases map to TRBD2. This CDR3 region has 12 residues. V trimming: 6 bases; J trimming: 5 bases; junction bases outside the gene matches: 2. CDR1 is SEHNR and CDR2 is FQNEAQ in the germline V gene (reference sequence). The CDR3 DNA reads TGTGCCAGCAGTAGCGGGGTGGAGACCCAGTACTTC. It translates to CASSSGVETQYF.

This clone was found once. V usage is TRBV27 and J usage is TRBJ1-5; D call uncertain. The CDR3 loop spans 13 amino acids. Germline V gene data show CDR1 as MNHEY and CDR2 as SMNVEV (reference sequence). Trimming shortened V by 6 bases and J by 6 bases, and 12 bases separated the two germline ends. The CDR3 nucleotides read TGTGCCAGCAGCCCCCAAGCGGGTCAGCCCCAGCATTTT. Its translation is CASSPQAGQPQHF.

V gene TRBV5-4 combines with J gene TRBJ2-7; 10 bases match TRBD1. The germline CDR1 and CDR2 sequences are SGHNT and YYREEE (reference sequence). With 4 bases clipped from V and 6 bases from J, the junction kept 7 bases outside the gene matches. The CDR3 spans 14 residues. Written as DNA, the CDR3 is TGTGCCAGCAGCATCGGGACAGGGGCCATCGAGCAGTACTTC. Translated: CASSIGTGAIEQYF. Full variable domain (missing parts from reference TRBV5-4 and TRBJ2-7): ETGVTQSPTHLIKTRGQQVTLRCSSQSGHNTVSWYQQALGQGPQFIFQYYREEENGRGNFPPRFSGLQFPNYSSELNVNALELDDSALYLCASSIGTGAIEQYFGPGTRLTVT.

V usage is TRBV6-6 and J usage is TRBJ1-2; D ambiguous. CDR3 length equals 13 residues. Germline-derived CDR1 and CDR2 are MNHNY and SVGAGI (reference sequence). V lost 6 bases and J lost 4, with 12 bases in between. For the CDR3, the DNA is TGTGCCAGCAGCATCGACACAATCTATGGCTACACCTTC. It encodes CASSIDTIYGYTF.

The rearrangement links TRBV7-7 to TRBJ2-7; weak D call: TRBD2 (6 bases). The germline gives CDR1 SSHAT, CDR2 FNYEAQ (reference sequence). The germline V and J ends were trimmed by 5 bases and 1 base, with 9 bases remaining between them. The CDR3 covers 13 residues. In DNA form, the CDR3 reads TGTGCCAGCAGCGATGGGGGGTCCTACGAGCAGTACTTC. Translating gives CASSDGGSYEQYF.

The chain links TRBV10-3 to TRBJ1-2; no firm D call. Germline CDR1 is ENHRY and CDR2 is SYGVKD. Trimming took off 0 bases at V and 3 bases at J, with 14 bases between the two ends. The CDR3 loop spans 16 amino acids. CDR3 nucleotide sequence: TGTGCCATCAGTGAGTCGCAGGAAGGGTACGACTATGGCTACACCTTC. It codes for CAISESQEGYDYGYTF.

The chain links TRBV13 to TRBJ1-2; D remains ambiguous. This CDR3 spans 14 amino acids. V was cut by 1 base and J by 5 bases, with 11 bases left in between. Germline-derived CDR1 and CDR2 are PRHDT and FYEKMQ (reference sequence). The CDR3 sequence is CASSLVGSEYGYTF. DNA of the CDR3: TGTGCCAGCAGCTTAGTTGGGTCCGAGTATGGCTACACCTTC.

This clone was detected only a few times. The rearrangement uses TRBV2 and TRBJ1-2, with D unclear. The CDR3 sequence is 13 residues long. Germline V gives CDR1 SNHLY, CDR2 FYNNEI. Trimming took off 3 bases at V and 4 bases at J, with 9 bases between the two ends. The CDR3 loop reads CASSDGLIYGYTF. CDR3 in DNA: TGTGCCAGCAGTGATGGGTTAATCTATGGCTACACCTTC.

The rearrangement uses TRBV7-9 and TRBJ2-3; 7 bases fit TRBD1. With V trimmed by 5 bases and J by 0 bases, 5 bases remained unmatched. This CDR3 has 15 amino acids. Germline-derived CDR1 and CDR2 are SEHNR and FQNEAQ (reference sequence). The CDR3 protein is CASSQGVSSTDTQYF. The CDR3 DNA sequence: TGTGCCAGCAGCCAGGGGGTCTCCAGCACAGATACGCAGTATTTT.

The gene calls are TRBV28 and TRBJ1-1; no firm D call. The germline gives CDR1 MDHEN, CDR2 SYDVKM. The CDR3 contains 12 residues. Deletions cut 5 bases from V and 5 bases from J, with 9 bases between. The CDR3 DNA sequence: TGTGCCAGCAGTCCCCTAGGGACTGAAGCTTTCTTT. Translation gives CASSPLGTEAFF.